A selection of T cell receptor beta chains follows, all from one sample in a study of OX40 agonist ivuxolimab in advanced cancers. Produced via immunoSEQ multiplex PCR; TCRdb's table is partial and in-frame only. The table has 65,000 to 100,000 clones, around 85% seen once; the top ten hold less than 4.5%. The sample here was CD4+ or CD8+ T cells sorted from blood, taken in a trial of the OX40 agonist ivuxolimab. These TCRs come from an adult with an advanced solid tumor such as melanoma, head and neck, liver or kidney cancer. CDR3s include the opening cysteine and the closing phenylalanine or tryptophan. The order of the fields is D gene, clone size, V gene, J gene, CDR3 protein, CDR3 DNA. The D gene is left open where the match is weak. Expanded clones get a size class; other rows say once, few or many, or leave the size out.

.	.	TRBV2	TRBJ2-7	CASSEGEFYEQYF	TGTGCCAGCAGTGAGGGGGAATTCTACGAGCAGTACTTC
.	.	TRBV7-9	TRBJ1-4	CASSPDPRTNEKLFF	TGTGCCAGCAGCCCTGATCCAAGGACTAATGAAAAACTGTTTTTT
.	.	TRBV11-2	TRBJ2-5	CASSLEREETQYF	TGTGCCAGCAGCCTAGAGCGGGAAGAGACCCAGTACTTC
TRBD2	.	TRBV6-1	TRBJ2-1	CASKVNLWGGNEQFF	TGTGCCAGCAAGGTCAACCTTTGGGGGGGCAATGAGCAGTTCTTC
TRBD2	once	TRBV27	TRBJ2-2	CASSPIAGVGTGELFF	TGTGCCAGCAGCCCAATAGCGGGAGTCGGGACCGGGGAGCTGTTTTTT
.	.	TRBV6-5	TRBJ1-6	CASSYGLNSPLHF	TGTGCCAGCAGTTACGGACTAAATTCACCCCTCCACTTT
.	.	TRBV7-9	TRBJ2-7	CASSLKPPPLGLYEQYF	TGTGCCAGCAGCTTAAAGCCTCCGCCTTTGGGGCTCTACGAGCAGTACTTC
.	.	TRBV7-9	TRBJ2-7	CASSLASSYEQYF	TGTGCCAGCAGCTTAGCTAGCAGCTACGAGCAGTACTTC
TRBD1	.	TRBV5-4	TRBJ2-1	CASSFHVGQGVSEQFF	TGTGCCAGCAGCTTTCATGTGGGACAGGGTGTGAGTGAGCAGTTCTTC
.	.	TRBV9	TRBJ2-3	CASSVDGFSADTQYF	TGTGCCAGCAGCGTAGACGGGTTCAGTGCCGATACGCAGTATTTT
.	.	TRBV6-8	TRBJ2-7	CASSYSGEEEDEQYF	TGTGCCAGCAGTTACTCGGGGGAGGAGGAAGACGAGCAGTACTTC
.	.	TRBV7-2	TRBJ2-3	CASSSPRHKGFRTDTQYF	TGTGCCAGCAGCTCCCCACGACACAAGGGTTTTAGGACAGATACGCAGTATTTT
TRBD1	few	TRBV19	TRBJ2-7	CASSGTGGNEQYF	TGTGCCAGTAGTGGGACAGGGGGGAACGAGCAGTACTTC
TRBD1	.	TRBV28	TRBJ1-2	CASGEQGNYGYTF	TGTGCCAGCGGGGAACAGGGGAACTATGGCTACACCTTC
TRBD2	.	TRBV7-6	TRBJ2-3	CASSPLTSGSLYF	TGTGCCAGCAGCCCGCTCACTAGCGGGAGTTTGTATTTT
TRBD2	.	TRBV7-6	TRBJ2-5	CASSFSGAGATQYF	TGTGCCAGCAGCTTTAGCGGGGCCGGTGCGACCCAGTACTTC